This TCR beta chain is drawn from a study of CD8 T cells in ankylosing spondylitis. Study-wide findings and caveats: Apparently characteristic of ankylosing spondylitis blood was a TCR beta motif (under ten highly homologous variants). CD8+ disease-linked clones were present at relatively low frequencies in blood. Reactive arthritis synovial fluid and blood previously showed some of these motif variants. Matched ankylosing spondylitis synovial fluid reportedly contained a significantly enriched population of disease-linked clones.

From the 5' RACE reads, TCRdb called clonotypes with MiXCR, one entry per CDR3 protein. The sample has 450,000 to 550,000 distinct CDR3 sequences, approximately 5.3% seen once; the top ten hold approximately 4%. Many counts were recorded for this clonotype. Its antigen remains unidentified. The source of this sequence is a male donor with ankylosing spondylitis. Source material: blood, either unsorted or a sorted T cell fraction (not recorded which).

The CDR3 DNA is TGCAGCGGTAAGGGACAGTGGGACACTGAAGCTTTCTTT. Translating gives CSGKGQWDTEAFF. The chain employs TRBV29-1 and TRBJ1-1; 7 bases are shared with TRBD1. V was pared by 7 bases and J by 3 bases, with 8 bases of the junction left unmatched. The CDR3 sequence is 13 residues long. Germline loops: CDR1 SQVTM, CDR2 ANQGSEA. The whole variable domain, filled in from reference TRBV29-1 and TRBJ1-1, reads SAVISQKPSRDICQRGTSLTIQCQVDSQVTMMFWYRQQPGQSLTLIATANQGSEATYESGFVIDKFPISRPNLTFSTLTVSNMSPEDSSIYLCSGKGQWDTEAFFGQGTRLTVV.